This TCR beta chain was sequenced in a study of glioma-infiltrating T cells. Study at large: Presurgical dexamethasone in glioma patients lasted six or fewer days.

Using RNA template, CDR3s of TCR alpha and beta were amplified with iRepertoire arm-PCR. Tissue mRNA or PBMC total RNA, 100-400 ng, went into one-step reverse transcription and amplification. TCRdb used MiXCR to reprocess the multiplex PCR reads, holding one entry per CDR3 protein. Of a few hundred thousand distinct CDR3 sequences in the sample, 35% to 45% were seen once. This clonotype was seen a handful of times. Its antigen is as yet unknown. V was clipped by 1 base and J by 3 bases; unmatched bases: 4. The germline V gene has CDR1 SGHVS and CDR2 FNYEAQ. There are 15 residues in the CDR3. Study results and limitations: Above-expected tissue-blood divergence occurred in all gliomas, most in low-grade ones.

The sequence came from a human donor with low-grade glioma or glioblastoma, undergoing nonglioma brain surgery, or in good health (not recorded which). The material sequenced was glioma tissue, nonneoplastic brain tissue, or PBMCs (not recorded which). The rearrangement links TRBV7-6 to TRBJ2-7, with 9 bases that match TRBD2. The DNA of the CDR3 is TGTGCCAGCAGCTTAGGAGCTAGCGGGATCTACGAGCAGTACTTC. It is translated as CASSLGASGIYEQYF.